The T cell receptor beta chain described here comes from a study of T cells after yellow fever vaccination. Trimming removed 5 bases from V and 6 bases from J, with 11 bases in between. The CDR3 runs to 13 residues. CDR1 is MDHEN, CDR2 SYDVKM, per germline. At least ten counts were recorded for this clonotype. TCRdb analysed the 5' RACE reads with MiXCR anew, one entry per CDR3 protein. The sample has roughly 30,000 distinct CDR3 sequences, roughly a tenth seen once. This specimen consisted of PBMCs, either bulk or a sorted T-cell subset (CD4+, CD8+, memory, or dextramer-sorted; not recorded which), obtained approximately 16 days after the first yellow fever vaccination. This rearrangement joins TRBV28 to TRBJ1-5; TRBD1 might be the D (5 bases). The TCR originated in a man between 18 and 35 years old who received the YFV17D yellow fever vaccine. The CDR3 DNA is TGTGCCAGCAGTGCCGGGGGGGGTCAGCCCCAGCATTTT. Translation gives CASSAGGGQPQHF.